The 31 T cell receptor beta chains presented below share a single source sample, sequenced in a study of identical twins (dated by TCRdb to about 2016). Library preparation was by 5' RACE. Data came from an Illumina HiSeq 2000. TCRdb redid the processing of the public reads, applying fastp at Q25 and MiXCR, and retained in-frame beta chains. Each record represents a unique CDR3 protein, reported with the most common genes and DNA among its rows. This sample holds 250,000 or so distinct CDR3 sequences; about 8.9% were observed only once. The ten largest clones capture roughly 3.1% of the sample. The same data also contributed to another study, on yellow fever vaccine responses in identical twins.

The sample consisted of CD8+ T cells sorted from blood. All receptors come from a woman aged 18-35 years in good health.

This clonotype has only a few counts. V is TRBV7-2 and J is TRBJ2-2, with TRBD1 matching over 9 bases. The CDR3 contains 16 residues. V lost 4 bases to trimming and J lost 2 bases; unmatched junction nucleotides: 5. Germline CDR1 SGHTA, CDR2 FQGNSA. CDR3 protein: CASSYPGQGNTGELFF. CDR3 sequence (DNA): TGTGCCAGCAGCTACCCGGGACAGGGAAACACCGGGGAGCTGTTTTTT.

This chain uses TRBV6-5 with TRBJ2-7; 10 bases map to TRBD1. CDR3 length equals 13 residues. CDR1 and CDR2 from the germline V gene are MNHEY and SVGAGI. V was pared by 2 bases and J by 6 bases, with 1 base of the junction left unmatched. In nucleotides, the CDR3 is TGTGCCAGCAGTTACGGGACAGGGGTCGAGCAGTACTTC. Protein sequence: CASSYGTGVEQYF.

This clonotype was counted at least ten times. The chain uses TRBV4-3 and TRBJ2-1, with a weak D call TRBD2 (6 bases). CDR1 and CDR2 (germline): LGHNA, YSLEER. This CDR3 contains 16 residues. The ends were cut back, 2 bases at V and 4 bases at J, with 15 bases in the middle. CDR3 DNA: TGCGCCAGCAGCCAAACGGCCTCGGGGGAGTACAATGAGCAGTTCTTC. The encoded protein is CASSQTASGEYNEQFF.

There are many counts of this clonotype. This chain joins TRBV29-1 and TRBJ2-7; 8 bases are a match to TRBD2. The CDR3 has 15 residues. J was trimmed by 2 bases and V by 0 bases; bases with no gene match: 6. The V gene's germline CDR1 is SQVTM and CDR2 ANQGSEA. The CDR3 spells CSVEDGREAAYEQYF. The CDR3 DNA sequence: TGCAGCGTTGAAGATGGGCGGGAGGCGGCCTACGAGCAGTACTTC.

There are a few counts of this clonotype. The V and J genes are TRBV5-1 and TRBJ1-1; D not certain. The V gene's germline CDR1 is SGHRS and CDR2 YFSETQ. The CDR3 contains 13 residues. V was shortened by 2 bases and J by 1 base, with 6 bases between the two germline ends. CDR3 amino acids: CASSFGWNTEAFF. CDR3 nucleotides: TGCGCCAGCAGCTTTGGCTGGAACACTGAAGCTTTCTTT. The full variable domain, its missing parts supplied by reference TRBV5-1 and TRBJ1-1, is KAGVTQTPRYLIKTRGQQVTLSCSPISGHRSVSWYQQTPGQGLQFLFEYFSETQRNKGNFPGRFSGRQFSNSRSEMNVSTLELGDSALYLCASSFGWNTEAFFGQGTRLTVV.

This clonotype was counted only a few times. The chain employs TRBV28 and TRBJ1-3, with D possibly matching TRBD1 (6 bases). V was trimmed by 8 bases and J by 1 base, leaving 12 bases between them. Germline V gives CDR1 MDHEN, CDR2 SYDVKM. CDR3 length: 14 amino acids. The CDR3 region has the DNA TGTGCCAGCGTCTACAGGGAGTCTGGAAACACCATATATTTT. Encoded protein: CASVYRESGNTIYF. The whole variable domain, filled in from reference TRBV28 and TRBJ1-3, reads DVKVTQSSRYLVKRTGEKVFLECVQDMDHENMFWYRQDPGLGLRLIYFSYDVKMKEKGDIPEGYSVSREKKERFSLILESASTNQTSMYLCASVYRESGNTIYFGEGSWLTVV.

The chain carries TRBV7-9 and TRBJ2-1; D not certain. Trimming took off 5 bases at V and 3 bases at J, with 17 bases between the two ends. CDR3 length equals 16 residues. Germline lookup yields CDR1 SEHNR and CDR2 FQNEAQ (reference sequence). CDR3 nucleotides: TGTGCCAGCAGCCCACTTGTAGTAGTAGTCTACAATGAGCAGTTCTTC. Translating gives CASSPLVVVVYNEQFF.

This clonotype was seen a handful of times. The chain combines TRBV6-5 with TRBJ2-1, with a tentative D call TRBD2 (7 bases). Trimming took off 2 bases at V and 7 bases at J, with 12 bases between the two ends. From germline, CDR1 is MNHEY and CDR2 SVGAGI. The CDR3 has 14 amino acids. For the CDR3, the DNA is TGTGCCAGCAGTTACGGCAGGGGAGGGAATGAGCAGTTCTTC. Translation: CASSYGRGGNEQFF.

In its sample, this clonotype was seen a few times. J is TRBJ2-7 and V is TRBV12-3 or TRBV12-4; a weak D match, TRBD1 (6 bases). V gave up 3 bases and J gave up 3 bases, with 9 bases separating them. This CDR3 spans 13 amino acids. The CDR3 region is CASSFYRDYEQYF. The CDR3 DNA reads as TGTGCCAGCAGTTTTTACAGGGACTACGAGCAGTACTTC.

This clonotype came up many times. This rearrangement joins TRBV27 to TRBJ1-2, with TRBD1 matching 10 bases. The CDR3 has 13 residues. V was pared by 0 bases and J by 12 bases, with 4 bases of the junction left unmatched. Germline V gives CDR1 MNHEY, CDR2 SMNVEV (reference sequence). CDR3 protein: CASSLSGTGEHTF. The CDR3 nucleotides read TGTGCCAGCAGTTTATCGGGGACAGGGGAACACACCTTC.

The chain employs TRBV25-1 and TRBJ2-3; no firm D call. V lost 2 bases and J 4 bases, leaving 19 bases between the germline ends. Germline loops: CDR1 MGHDK, CDR2 SYGVNS. The CDR3 loop spans 17 amino acids. CDR3 protein: CASSELGNLGDPDTQYF. The CDR3 DNA reads as TGTGCCAGCAGTGAACTTGGCAACCTGGGCGATCCAGATACGCAGTATTTT. Drawing the rest from reference TRBV25-1 and TRBJ2-3, the complete variable domain is EADIYQTPRYLVIGTGKKITLECSQTMGHDKMYWYQQDPGMELHLIHYSYGVNSTEKGDLSSESTVSRIRTEHFPLTLESARPSHTSQYLCASSELGNLGDPDTQYFGPGTRLTVL.

In its sample, this clonotype was seen many times. The DNA of the CDR3 is TGCAGCGTTCATAGGGGCACTGAAGCTTTCTTT. It yields the protein CSVHRGTEAFF. The rearrangement uses TRBV29-1 and TRBJ1-1; D might be TRBD1 (5 bases). The length of the CDR3 is 11 residues. Germline-derived CDR1 and CDR2 are SQVTM and ANQGSEA. Trimming shortened V by 5 bases and J by 4 bases, and 8 bases separated the two germline ends.

This clonotype has just one count. The gene calls are TRBV7-9 and TRBJ2-5; D possibly corresponds to TRBD2 (7 bases). Deletions cut 7 bases from V and 2 bases from J, with 14 bases between. The CDR3 covers 14 residues. Germline CDR1 reads SEHNR; CDR2 reads FQNEAQ (reference sequence). Here the CDR3 reads CASNVEGGQETQYF. The CDR3, as DNA: TGTGCCAGCAACGTAGAGGGGGGGCAAGAGACCCAGTACTTC.

This chain links TRBV7-9 with TRBJ2-7; 8 bases fit TRBD1. Germline CDR1 and CDR2: SEHNR and FQNEAQ (reference sequence). The CDR3 contains 14 residues. V lost 5 bases to trimming and J lost 4 bases; unmatched junction nucleotides: 7. DNA of the CDR3: TGTGCCAGCAGCCATCAGGGGGCTGGGTACGAGCAGTACTTC. Residues: CASSHQGAGYEQYF.

This clonotype was found many times. At one boundary the junction diverges from the germline segment, which might be a read error. This sequence joins TRBV29-1 and TRBJ1-1; D call uncertain. The length of the CDR3 is 11 residues. Germline CDR1 reads SQVTM; CDR2 reads ANQGSEA. The CDR3: CSVGLNAEAFF. In DNA form, the CDR3 reads TGCAGCGTTGGGCTGAACGCTGAAGCTTTCTTT.

This clonotype was detected ten times or more. The chain has TRBV7-9 and TRBJ2-7; the match to TRBD1 covers 7 bases. The CDR3 is made up of 14 amino acids. Germline CDR1 and CDR2: SEHNR and FQNEAQ (reference sequence). V shed 5 bases and J 2 bases; nucleotides not matched to a gene: 6. The chain's CDR3 is CASSHRQGAYEQYF. For the CDR3, the DNA is TGTGCCAGCAGCCACCGACAGGGCGCCTACGAGCAGTACTTC. Looking up the rest from reference TRBV7-9 and TRBJ2-7 gives the full variable domain: DTGVSQNPRHKITKRGQNVTFRCDPISEHNRLYWYRQTLGQGPEFLTYFQNEAQLEKSRLLSDRFSAERPKGSFSTLEIQRTEQGDSAMYLCASSHRQGAYEQYFGPGTRLTVT.

This clonotype was detected only a few times. V is TRBV6-5 and J is TRBJ2-1; the D gene is possibly TRBD1 (5 bases). Germline CDR1 is MNHEY and CDR2 is SVGAGI. V was pared by 6 bases and J by 10 bases, with 13 bases between. The CDR3 is 12 amino acids. The CDR3 spells CASSMGQGEQFF. In DNA, the CDR3 is TGTGCCAGCAGCATGGGGCAGGGAGAGCAGTTCTTC.

CDR3 protein: CASSSPGQVSGELFF. The CDR3 DNA reads TGTGCCAGCAGCTCGCCGGGACAGGTTAGCGGGGAGCTGTTTTTT. The J gene is TRBJ2-2, the V gene TRBV9, with 8 nucleotides matching TRBD1. The germline CDR1 and CDR2 sequences are SGDLS and YYNGEE. V lost 4 bases, J lost 7 bases, and 9 bases stayed unmatched. The CDR3 consists of 15 residues.

The chain has TRBV24-1 and TRBJ1-3; 9 nucleotides line up with TRBD1. Germline V CDR1 and CDR2: KGHDR, SFDVKD. Trimming took 2 bases from V and 8 from J; bases not matched to a gene: 0. The CDR3 extends over 13 amino acids. The CDR3 loop is CATSDWTGDTIYF. CDR3 nucleotide sequence: TGTGCCACCAGTGATTGGACAGGGGACACCATATATTTT.

The chain links TRBV7-9 to TRBJ2-1, with D unresolved. Germline CDR1 reads SEHNR; CDR2 reads FQNEAQ (reference sequence). The V end was cut by 2 bases, the J end by 5 bases, with 10 bases between. This CDR3 comprises 14 residues. CDR3 amino acids: CASSLLTANNEQFF. CDR3 nucleotide sequence: TGTGCCAGCAGCTTATTGACGGCTAACAATGAGCAGTTCTTC. Full variable domain (rest looked up from reference TRBV7-9 and TRBJ2-1): DTGVSQNPRHKITKRGQNVTFRCDPISEHNRLYWYRQTLGQGPEFLTYFQNEAQLEKSRLLSDRFSAERPKGSFSTLEIQRTEQGDSAMYLCASSLLTANNEQFFGPGTRLTVL.

In its sample, this clonotype was seen many times. The chain links TRBV5-1 to TRBJ2-7; TRBD1 matches 7 bases. V shed 4 bases and J 2 bases; nucleotides not matched to a gene: 6. In germline, CDR1 is SGHRS, CDR2 YFSETQ. CDR3 size: 14 residues. This CDR3 is CASSLKGTAYEQYF. DNA for the CDR3: TGCGCCAGCAGCCTAAAAGGGACAGCCTACGAGCAGTACTTC.

This clonotype was counted ten times or more. V gene TRBV5-1 combines with J gene TRBJ2-3, with 7 bases aligning to TRBD1. The CDR3 loop spans 13 amino acids. In germline, CDR1 is SGHRS, CDR2 YFSETQ. V trimming: 0 bases; J trimming: 6 bases; junction bases outside the gene matches: 1. The CDR3 nucleotides are TGCGCCAGCAGCTTGGACAGGGGTGATACGCAGTATTTT. This codes for CASSLDRGDTQYF. Complete variable domain (other parts from reference TRBV5-1 and TRBJ2-3): KAGVTQTPRYLIKTRGQQVTLSCSPISGHRSVSWYQQTPGQGLQFLFEYFSETQRNKGNFPGRFSGRQFSNSRSEMNVSTLELGDSALYLCASSLDRGDTQYFGPGTRLTVL.

This clonotype showed up many times. The V call is TRBV28, the J call TRBJ2-1; D is possibly TRBD2 (6 bases). There are 15 residues in the CDR3. Deletions cut 4 bases from V and 2 bases from J, with 12 bases between. Germline loops: CDR1 MDHEN, CDR2 SYDVKM. The CDR3 DNA reads TGTGCCAGCAGTTCACCGGGAGTCCCCTACAATGAGCAGTTCTTC. Translation: CASSSPGVPYNEQFF.

This clonotype has ten or more counts. The rearrangement joins TRBV7-9 to TRBJ1-1, with TRBD1 as a possible D gene (5 bases). CDR1 is SEHNR and CDR2 is FQNEAQ in the germline V gene (reference sequence). The CDR3 contains 15 residues. Trimming removed 5 bases from V and 5 bases from J, with 18 bases in between. The CDR3, as DNA: TGTGCCAGCAGCGCGGACTCCCTTGGGGGGACTGAAGCTTTCTTT. Translated: CASSADSLGGTEAFF.

The V and J genes are TRBV19 and TRBJ2-1, with D possibly TRBD2 on 7 matching bases. Germline V gene sequence: CDR1 LNHDA, CDR2 SQIVND (reference sequence). The CDR3 contains 14 residues. Trimming shortened V by 8 bases and J by 4 bases, and 15 bases separated the two germline ends. The CDR3 region has the DNA TGTGCCAGTGGGGAGGGGGGGGAGTACAATGAGCAGTTCTTC. Its protein is CASGEGGEYNEQFF. The variable domain in full, completed from reference TRBV19 and TRBJ2-1, reads DGGITQSPKYLFRKEGQNVTLSCEQNLNHDAMYWYRQDPGQGLRLIYYSQIVNDFQKGDIAEGYSVSREKKESFPLTVTSAQKNPTAFYLCASGEGGEYNEQFFGPGTRLTVL.

The V and J genes are TRBV10-1 and TRBJ2-2, with 7 bases aligning to TRBD1. Germline V gives CDR1 WNHNN, CDR2 SYGVQD (reference sequence). Germline trimming cut 6 bases from V and 6 bases from J; bases unmatched to any gene: 7. The length of the CDR3 is 14 residues. The chain's CDR3 is CASRTGMRAGELFF. The CDR3 DNA sequence: TGCGCCAGCAGGACAGGGATGCGGGCCGGGGAGCTGTTTTTT.

This clonotype has just one count. The chain joins TRBV20-1 to TRBJ2-7, with D hard to call. The CDR3 loop spans 13 amino acids. Trimming pared 0 bases from V and 2 bases from J, leaving 8 bases between. CDR1 DFQATT and CDR2 SNEGSKA come from the germline V gene (reference sequence). CDR3 DNA: TGCAGTGCTAGAGATGAGGAAACCTACGAGCAGTACTTC. Its protein product is CSARDEETYEQYF.

The chain links TRBV12-3 or TRBV12-4 to TRBJ2-7; D gene unclear. Trimming stripped 6 bases from V and 5 bases from J, with 11 bases between. This CDR3 is built from 12 residues. For the CDR3, the DNA is TGTGCCAGCAGCCCCGGACCTCACGAGCAGTACTTC. This encodes CASSPGPHEQYF.

V and J are TRBV11-2 and TRBJ1-2, with D unclear. The CDR3 length is 14 residues. CDR1 is SGHAT, CDR2 FQNNGV, per germline. Trimming stripped 3 bases from V and 0 bases from J, with 8 bases between. CDR3 DNA: TGTGCCAGCAGCTTTTATGACACTAACTATGGCTACACCTTC. Its translation is CASSFYDTNYGYTF. The complete variable domain, with remaining parts taken from reference TRBV11-2 and TRBJ1-2, reads EAGVAQSPRYKIIEKRQSVAFWCNPISGHATLYWYQQILGQGPKLLIQFQNNGVVDDSQLPKDRFSAERLKGVDSTLKIQPAKLEDSAVYLCASSFYDTNYGYTFGSGTRLTVV.

This chain uses TRBV6-2 or TRBV6-3 with TRBJ2-7; tentative D call: TRBD2 (6 bases). Germline-derived CDR1 and CDR2 are MNHEY and SVGEGT. This CDR3 contains 14 residues. The germline V and J ends were trimmed by 5 bases and 5 bases, with 16 bases remaining between them. The CDR3 DNA reads TGTGCCAGCAGTCCCCCCGGGGGTAGCGACGAGCAGTACTTC. Amino acid sequence: CASSPPGGSDEQYF.

This clonotype was observed at least ten times. The chain combines TRBV7-3 with TRBJ2-7; TRBD1 is a possible D gene (6 bases). The V gene lost 1 base and the J gene lost 1 base, with 11 bases spanning the gap. CDR1 is SGHTA, CDR2 FQGTGA, per germline. There are 15 residues in the CDR3. The CDR3 protein is CASSLKMGASYEQYF. The CDR3 region has the DNA TGTGCCAGCAGCTTAAAGATGGGGGCATCCTACGAGCAGTACTTC.